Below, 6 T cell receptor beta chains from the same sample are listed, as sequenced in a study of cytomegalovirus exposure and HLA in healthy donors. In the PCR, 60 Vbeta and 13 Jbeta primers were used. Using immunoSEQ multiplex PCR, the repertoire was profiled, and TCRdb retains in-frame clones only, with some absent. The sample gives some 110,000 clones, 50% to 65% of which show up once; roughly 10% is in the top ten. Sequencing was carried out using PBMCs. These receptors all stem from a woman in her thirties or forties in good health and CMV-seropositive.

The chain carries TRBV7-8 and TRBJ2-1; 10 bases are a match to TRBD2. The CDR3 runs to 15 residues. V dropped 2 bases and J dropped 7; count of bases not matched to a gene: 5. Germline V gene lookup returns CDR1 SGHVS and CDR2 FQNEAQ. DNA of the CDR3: TGTGCCAGCAGCTTAATCCTAGCGGGAGAGAATGAGCAGTTCTTC. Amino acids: CASSLILAGENEQFF.

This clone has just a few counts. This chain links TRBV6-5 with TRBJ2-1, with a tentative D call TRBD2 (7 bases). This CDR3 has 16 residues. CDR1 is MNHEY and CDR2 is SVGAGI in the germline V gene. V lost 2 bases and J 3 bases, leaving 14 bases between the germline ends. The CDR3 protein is CASSYRGGADYNEQFF. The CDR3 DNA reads TGTGCCAGCAGTTACCGTGGGGGGGCGGACTACAATGAGCAGTTCTTC.

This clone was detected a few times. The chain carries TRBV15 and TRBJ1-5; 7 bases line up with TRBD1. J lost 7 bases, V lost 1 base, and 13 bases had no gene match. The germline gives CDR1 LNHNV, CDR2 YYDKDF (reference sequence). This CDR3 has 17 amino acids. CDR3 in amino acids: CATSRGRERTGGQPQHF. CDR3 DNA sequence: TGTGCCACCAGCAGAGGAAGAGAAAGGACAGGAGGACAGCCCCAGCATTTT.

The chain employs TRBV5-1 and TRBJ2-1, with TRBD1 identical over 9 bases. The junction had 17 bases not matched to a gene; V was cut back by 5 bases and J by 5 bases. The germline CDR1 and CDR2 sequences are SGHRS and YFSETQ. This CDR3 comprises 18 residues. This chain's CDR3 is CASSSGQGIIMSHNEQFF. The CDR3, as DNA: TGCGCCAGCAGTTCTGGACAGGGGATAATAATGTCCCACAATGAGCAGTTCTTC.

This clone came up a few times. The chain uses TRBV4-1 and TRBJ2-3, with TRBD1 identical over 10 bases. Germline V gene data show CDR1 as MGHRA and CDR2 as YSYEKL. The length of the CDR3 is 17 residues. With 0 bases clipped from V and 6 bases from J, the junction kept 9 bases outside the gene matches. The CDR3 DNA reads TGCGCCAGCAGCCAAGAAGGCGGGACAGGGGATTCCGATACGCAGTATTTT. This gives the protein CASSQEGGTGDSDTQYF.

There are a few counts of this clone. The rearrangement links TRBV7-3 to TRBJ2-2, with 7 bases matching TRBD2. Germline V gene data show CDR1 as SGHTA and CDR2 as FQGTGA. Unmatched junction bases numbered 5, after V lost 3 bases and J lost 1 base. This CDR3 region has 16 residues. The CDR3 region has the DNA TGTGCCAGCAGCTTTGGTCCGGGAGGGAACACCGGGGAGCTGTTTTTT. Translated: CASSFGPGGNTGELFF.